The 8 T cell receptor beta chains listed next were all sequenced from one sample in a study of regulatory T cells in long-lasting Graves disease. As to time point: persistent/refractory GD, antithyroid drugs over 5 years with positive TRAb. From RNA extracted from PBMCs, the TCR library was made. Combining iRepertoire HTBI primers with Arm-PCR of CDR3 regions, the authors built TCR beta libraries. TCRdb re-called the multiplex PCR reads through MiXCR, storing one row per CDR3 protein. The profile shows 650,000 to 850,000 distinct CDR3 sequences, roughly 30% of them singletons. The source material was peripheral blood mononuclear cells (PBMCs), sampled when the disease was refractory, from a patient treated with antithyroid drugs. The source is a female donor with Graves disease.

This clonotype has only a few counts. The chain joins TRBV27 to TRBJ2-7; no clear D gene. This CDR3 contains 13 residues. V was cut by 3 bases and J by 2 bases, with 8 bases left in between. Germline-derived CDR1 and CDR2 are MNHEY and SMNVEV (reference sequence). Written as DNA, the CDR3 is TGTGCCAGCAGTTTTGGCCAGCCCTACGAGCAGTACTTC. Encoded protein: CASSFGQPYEQYF.

This clonotype was observed a few times. The chain's CDR3 is CASSLLRVNTEAFF. The CDR3 nucleotides are TGTGCCAGCAGCTTATTAAGGGTGAACACTGAAGCTTTCTTT. The chain recombines TRBV7-9 with TRBJ1-1; the D is unclear. The CDR3 is 14 amino acids. Germline lookup yields CDR1 SEHNR and CDR2 FQNEAQ (reference sequence). Trimming pared 2 bases from V and 0 bases from J, leaving 7 bases between. The whole variable domain, filled in from reference TRBV7-9 and TRBJ1-1, reads DTGVSQNPRHKITKRGQNVTFRCDPISEHNRLYWYRQTLGQGPEFLTYFQNEAQLEKSRLLSDRFSAERPKGSFSTLEIQRTEQGDSAMYLCASSLLRVNTEAFFGQGTRLTVV.

About this clonotype itself: A much bigger clone sits one base away, suggesting this may be a read error. J is TRBJ1-4 and V is TRBV12-3 or TRBV12-4; 11 bases map to TRBD1. The CDR3 is 17 residues long. Trimming cost V 8 bases and J 5 bases; bases outside gene matches: 13. CDR3 DNA: TGTGCCAGCGGTCCCCGGACAGGGGGCGTACGGAATGAAAAACTGTTTTTT. This gives the protein CASGPRTGGVRNEKLFF.

This sequence joins TRBV5-1 and TRBJ2-5, with D perhaps given as TRBD1 or TRBD2 (5 bases each). The germline V gene has CDR1 SGHRS and CDR2 YFSETQ. The CDR3 runs 15 residues. V was shortened by 3 bases and J by 5 bases, with 17 bases between the two germline ends. The DNA for the CDR3 is TGCGCCAGCAGCTCCGGGGCGAAGGGCAGGGAGACCCAGTACTTC. This encodes CASSSGAKGRETQYF.

The rearrangement links TRBV19 to TRBJ1-2; possibly TRBD1 for D (5 bases). The CDR3 spans 17 residues. The germline V gene encodes CDR1 LNHDA and CDR2 SQIVND (reference sequence). The ends were cut back, 2 bases at V and 6 bases at J, with 22 bases in the middle. The CDR3 here is CASSIRQGPTSRNGYTF. The CDR3 region has the DNA TGTGCCAGTAGTATAAGGCAGGGACCAACTTCAAGGAATGGCTACACCTTC.

The V gene is TRBV7-3, the J gene TRBJ2-4; D is possibly TRBD2 (6 bases). The V and J ends lost 4 bases and 0 bases respectively, with 16 bases between them. The CDR3 is 17 residues long. Germline CDR1 reads SGHTA; CDR2 reads FQGTGA. The CDR3, as DNA: TGTGCCAGCAGCTCGCCTGGACTACGGAAAGCCAAAAACATTCAGTACTTC. It translates to CASSSPGLRKAKNIQYF.

This clonotype showed up just a few times. This chain links TRBV20-1 with TRBJ1-1; 8 positions match TRBD1. The CDR3 is 16 amino acids. With V trimmed by 0 bases and J by 5 bases, 11 bases remained unmatched. The germline gives CDR1 DFQATT, CDR2 SNEGSKA (reference sequence). The CDR3: CSARDVLGQGGTEAFF. Here the CDR3 DNA reads TGCAGTGCTAGAGATGTATTAGGACAGGGCGGAACTGAAGCTTTCTTT.

The genes are TRBV15 and TRBJ1-4; no reliable D call. CDR3 size: 15 residues. Germline CDR1 and CDR2: LNHNV and YYDKDF (reference sequence). Trimming took off 3 bases at V and 5 bases at J, with 13 bases between the two ends. The CDR3 reads CATSSSQEKNEKLFF. DNA of the CDR3: TGTGCCACCAGCAGCTCGCAGGAGAAAAATGAAAAACTGTTTTTT.